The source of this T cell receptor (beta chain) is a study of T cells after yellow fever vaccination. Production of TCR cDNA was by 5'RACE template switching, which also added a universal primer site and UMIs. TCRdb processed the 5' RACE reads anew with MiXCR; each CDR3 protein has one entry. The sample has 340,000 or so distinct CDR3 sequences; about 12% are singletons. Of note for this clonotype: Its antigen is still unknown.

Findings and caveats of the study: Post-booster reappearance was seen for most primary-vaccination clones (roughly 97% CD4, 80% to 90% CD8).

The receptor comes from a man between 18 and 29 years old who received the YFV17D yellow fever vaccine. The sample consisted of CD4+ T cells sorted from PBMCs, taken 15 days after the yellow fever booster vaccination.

The CDR3 DNA is TGTGCCATCAGTGACACAGGGATTAGCAATCAGCCCCAGCATTTT. Translated, it gives CAISDTGISNQPQHF. The J gene is TRBJ1-5, the V gene TRBV10-3; D is perhaps TRBD1 (6 bases). This CDR3 has 15 amino acids. Trimming took off 3 bases at V and 0 bases at J, with 9 bases between the two ends. The germline CDR1 and CDR2 sequences are ENHRY and SYGVKD.